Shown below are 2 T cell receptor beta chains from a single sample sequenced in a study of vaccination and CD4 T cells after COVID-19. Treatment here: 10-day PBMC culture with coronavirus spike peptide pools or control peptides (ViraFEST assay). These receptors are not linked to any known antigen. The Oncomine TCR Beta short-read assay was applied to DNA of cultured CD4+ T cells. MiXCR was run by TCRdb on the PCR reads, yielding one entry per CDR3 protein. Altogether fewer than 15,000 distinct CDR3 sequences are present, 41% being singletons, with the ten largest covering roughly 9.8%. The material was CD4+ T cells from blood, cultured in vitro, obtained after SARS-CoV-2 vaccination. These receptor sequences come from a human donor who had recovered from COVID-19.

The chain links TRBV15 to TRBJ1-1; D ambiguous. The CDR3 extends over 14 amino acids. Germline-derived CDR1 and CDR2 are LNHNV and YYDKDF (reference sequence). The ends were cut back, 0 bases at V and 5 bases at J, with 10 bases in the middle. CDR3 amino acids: CATSRDLARTEAFF. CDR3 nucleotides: TGTGCCACCAGCAGAGATTTGGCGCGTACTGAAGCTTTCTTT.

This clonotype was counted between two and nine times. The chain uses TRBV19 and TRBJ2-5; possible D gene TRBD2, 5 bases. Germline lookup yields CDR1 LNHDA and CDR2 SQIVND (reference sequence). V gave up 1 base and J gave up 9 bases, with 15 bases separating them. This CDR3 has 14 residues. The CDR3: CASSIGTGRVAQYF. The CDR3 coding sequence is TGTGCCAGTAGTATAGGGACTGGCCGTGTGGCCCAGTACTTC.